The 7 T cell receptor beta chains below all came from one sample that was sequenced in a study of PD-1 blockade in classical Hodgkin lymphoma. Sequencing used immunoSEQ multiplex PCR; TCRdb keeps in-frame clones, though not all of them. The top ten hold roughly a third of the sample, which has about 27,000 clones, around 84% seen once. Every patient had relapsed following autologous stem cell transplantation, and cohorts differed in brentuximab vedotin exposure. The sequencing used peripheral blood mononuclear cells (PBMCs), collected before the second cycle of nivolumab. The source is a human donor with classical Hodgkin lymphoma.

J is TRBJ1-4 and V is TRBV18; no reliable D call. Trimming cost V 3 bases and J 0 bases, with 5 bases left between them. This CDR3 contains 14 residues. Germline V lookup: CDR1 KGHSH, CDR2 LQKENI. The CDR3 DNA reads TGTGCCAGCTCACCGGAATCAACTAATGAAAAACTGTTTTTT. It encodes CASSPESTNEKLFF. Together with reference TRBV18 and TRBJ1-4, the CDR3 gives the full variable domain: NAGVMQNPRHLVRRRGQEARLRCSPMKGHSHVYWYRQLPEEGLKFMVYLQKENIIDESGMPKERFSAEFPKEGPSILRIQQVVRGDSAAYFCASSPESTNEKLFFGSGTQLSVL.

The rearrangement links TRBV6-1 to TRBJ1-2; D not certain. The length of the CDR3 is 15 residues. Trimming left V 6 bases short and J 7 bases short, with 21 bases between. CDR1 and CDR2 (germline): MNHNS, SASEGT. The CDR3: CASSAGRSGEAGYTF. The CDR3, as DNA: TGTGCCAGCAGCGCCGGACGGTCGGGAGAGGCTGGCTACACCTTC.

The CDR3 is CASSELTYNEQFF. CDR3 coding DNA: TGTGCCAGCAGTGAACTTACTTACAATGAGCAGTTCTTC. The chain has TRBV2 and TRBJ2-1; no definite D call. The V and J ends lost 2 bases and 4 bases respectively, with 6 bases between them. Per germline, CDR1 SNHLY and CDR2 FYNNEI. The CDR3 is 13 amino acids.

This chain links TRBV11-3 with TRBJ2-1; D uncertain. Germline assignment: CDR1 SGHNT and CDR2 YENEEA. The CDR3 totals 15 residues. The V and J ends lost 5 bases and 0 bases respectively, with 11 bases between them. CDR3 in DNA: TGTGCCAGCAGCCCCGATCCGGGCTCCTACAATGAGCAGTTCTTC. Its protein is CASSPDPGSYNEQFF.

This rearrangement joins TRBV7-6 to TRBJ2-7, with 9 bases fitting TRBD1. The CDR3 extends over 13 amino acids. J was trimmed by 5 bases and V by 4 bases; bases with no gene match: 3. The germline V gene encodes CDR1 SGHVS and CDR2 FNYEAQ. The CDR3 loop is CASSYGQGNEQYF. CDR3 DNA: TGTGCCAGCAGCTATGGACAGGGGAACGAGCAGTACTTC.

The chain employs TRBV9 and TRBJ2-1; 14 nucleotides line up with TRBD2. Unmatched junction bases numbered 7, after V lost 0 bases and J lost 2 bases. There are 19 residues in the CDR3. Germline-derived CDR1 and CDR2 are SGDLS and YYNGEE. CDR3 protein: CASSVVGTSGGSPYNEQFF. The CDR3 bases are TGTGCCAGCAGCGTAGTTGGGACTAGCGGGGGCTCACCCTACAATGAGCAGTTCTTC. The full variable domain, with the rest looked up from reference TRBV9 and TRBJ2-1, is DSGVTQTPKHLITATGQRVTLRCSPRSGDLSVYWYQQSLDQGLQFLIQYYNGEERAKGNILERFSAQQFPDLHSELNLSSLELGDSALYFCASSVVGTSGGSPYNEQFFGPGTRLTVL.

This clone occurred a few times. This chain connects TRBV5-1 to TRBJ1-5; D uncertain. The CDR3 totals 13 residues. From germline, CDR1 is SGHRS and CDR2 YFSETQ. With 0 bases removed from V and 7 bases from J, the gap between germline ends came to 8 bases. For the CDR3, the DNA is TGCGCCAGCAGCTTGGCGGCGAACCAGCCCCAGCATTTT. It translates to CASSLAANQPQHF.